The 2 T cell receptor beta chains below were found in one sample sequenced in a study of Graves' ophthalmopathy and Graves' hyperthyroidism. Transcripts of RNA were the source for amplifying TCR beta CDR3 regions. HTBI-primed RT-PCR formed the first round, and a multiplex PCR formed the second. A single record per CDR3 protein comes from TCRdb applying MiXCR to the multiplex PCR reads. The sample contains about 340,000 distinct CDR3 sequences, around a sixth of which appear only once. Sequencing was carried out using peripheral blood. The receptor source for this set is an adult man with Graves' ophthalmopathy.

A remark on this clonotype: A much larger clonotype is one base distant, so this may be a read error. The genes are TRBV10-2 and TRBJ1-2, with 7 bases aligning to TRBD1. Losses at the gene ends were 3 bases for V and 8 bases for J; bases not matched to a gene: 15. Germline loops: CDR1 WSHSY, CDR2 SAAADI. CDR3 length equals 16 residues. The CDR3 loop reads CASSDGTDRTQNGYTF. In DNA, the CDR3 is TGCGCCAGCAGTGACGGGACAGACCGTACTCAAAACGGCTACACCTTC.

There are a few counts of this clonotype. The chain carries TRBV6-5 and TRBJ1-1; 7 bases fit TRBD1. Germline CDR1 reads MNHEY; CDR2 reads SVGAGI. The CDR3 consists of 16 residues. V was clipped by 4 bases and J by 0 bases; unmatched bases: 8. CDR3 coding DNA: TGTGCCAGCAGTTCAACTTGGGACAGCGTGAACACTGAAGCTTTCTTT. This codes for CASSSTWDSVNTEAFF.